The sequence of this TCR beta chain was determined in a study of shared clonotypes between healthy human individuals. Study-wide findings and caveats: The authors expected sequencing depth to affect clonotype sharing among donors. Sampling covered nothing but blood. Tissue TCR repertoires likely differ from those found in blood.

V shed 6 bases and J 4 bases; nucleotides not matched to a gene: 5. CDR1 is MDHEN and CDR2 is SYDVKM in the germline V gene. This CDR3 is built from 14 residues. Note on this clone: Its antigen is undetermined.

In replicate PCRs of sorted subsets, about 190 ng DNA, tens of thousands of T cell genomes, was used. The data were produced by immunoSEQ multiplex PCR, yet TCRdb's version contains in-frame clones alone and is incomplete. The table lists around 2.5 million clones, 90% to 95% of them singletons, with 0.36% in the top ten. This sequence was found in a man between 18 and 29 years old in good health. Some clones in this sample may be carry-over from other donors' samples. The sequenced sample was naive CD4+ T cells from PBMCs. The subset was: CD45RA+ positively selected. The chain combines TRBV28 with TRBJ2-1; 8 bases fit TRBD2. The CDR3 DNA reads TGTGCCAGCAGCCCCGGGGGGGCTTACAATGAGCAGTTCTTC. It is translated as CASSPGGAYNEQFF.